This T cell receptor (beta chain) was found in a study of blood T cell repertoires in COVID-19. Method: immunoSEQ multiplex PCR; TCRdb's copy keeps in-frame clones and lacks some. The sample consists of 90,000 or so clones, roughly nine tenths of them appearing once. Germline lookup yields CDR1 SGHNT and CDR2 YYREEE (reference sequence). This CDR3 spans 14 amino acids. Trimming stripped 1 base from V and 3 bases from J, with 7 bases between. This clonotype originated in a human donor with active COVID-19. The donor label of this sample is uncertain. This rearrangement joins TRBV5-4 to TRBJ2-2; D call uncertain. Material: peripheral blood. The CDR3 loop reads CASSLTVDTGELFF. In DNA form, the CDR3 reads TGTGCCAGCAGCTTGACTGTCGACACCGGGGAGCTGTTTTTT.